The clone carrying this T cell receptor (beta chain) was observed at least ten times. The antigen is not known. Each TCR cDNA molecule bore a unique molecular identifier. From the 5' RACE reads, TCRdb called clonotypes with MiXCR, one entry per CDR3 protein. The sample lists some 6,900 distinct CDR3 sequences; around 12% were seen once. The source of the sample is a study of spatial heterogeneity in lung cancer. Study summary: In the raw reads, each unique TCR and UMI combination was present more than ten times on average. Study observations and caveats: Expanded alpha and beta TCR counts within tumors tracked tumor mutation counts.

This CDR3 is 12 amino acids long. Per the germline V gene, CDR1 is SEHNR and CDR2 is FQNEAQ (reference sequence). V gave up 0 bases and J gave up 4 bases, with 3 bases separating them. Time point denoted: sample taken at primary tumor resection. Samples came from some 71 TRACERx patients with untreated early-stage lung cancer. Material for sequencing was whole RNA from tumor, nontumor lung or frozen PBMC, left unsorted. The sample in question was lung tumor tissue, obtained at surgery. This chain links TRBV7-9 with TRBJ2-5; D ambiguous. This TCR derives from a male donor with early-stage non-small cell lung cancer. DNA for the CDR3: TGTGCCAGCAGCTTAGCATCAGAGACCCAGTACTTC. Its protein is CASSLASETQYF.